These 24 T cell receptor beta chains were all obtained from the same sample, sequenced in a study of Graves' ophthalmopathy and Graves' hyperthyroidism. The authors amplified TCR beta CDR3 regions, and they did so from RNA transcripts for repertoire sequencing. Amplification began with first-round RT-PCR using HTBI primers, then second-round multiplex PCR was performed. TCRdb re-analysed the multiplex PCR reads in MiXCR, keeping a single row per CDR3 protein. The profile shows fewer than 400,000 distinct CDR3 sequences, around 17% of them singletons. Sequencing was done on a sample of peripheral blood. Receptor source: a woman under 30 with Graves' ophthalmopathy.

The chain links TRBV7-6 to TRBJ2-5; no definite D call. The germline V and J ends were trimmed by 5 bases and 5 bases, with 27 bases remaining between them. The CDR3 totals 18 residues. Germline loops: CDR1 SGHVS, CDR2 FNYEAQ. The CDR3 region has the DNA TGTGCCAGCAGCCGAGATAGTTGGCAAGGATTCCCCTACGAGACCCAGTACTTC. Encoded protein: CASSRDSWQGFPYETQYF.

The sample holds many counts of this clonotype. The rearrangement links TRBV20-1 to TRBJ1-6; D is unresolved. CDR1 DFQATT and CDR2 SNEGSKA come from the germline V gene (reference sequence). This CDR3 is 13 amino acids long. The ends were cut back, 5 bases at V and 9 bases at J, with 14 bases in the middle. CDR3 protein: CSAGRLTFSPLHF. The CDR3 region has the DNA TGCAGTGCTGGCAGACTCACCTTTTCACCCCTCCACTTT.

The table lists this clonotype with many counts. The chain recombines TRBV6-1 with TRBJ1-6, with no clear D. V lost 3 bases, J lost 9 bases, and 3 bases lay in between. Per germline, CDR1 MNHNS and CDR2 SASEGT. The CDR3 runs 11 residues. The CDR3: CASSDSSPLHF. The CDR3 DNA is TGTGCCAGCAGTGACAGTTCACCCCTCCACTTT.

This clonotype was recorded many times. The chain recombines TRBV4-3 with TRBJ1-6; D remains ambiguous. CDR1 and CDR2 from the germline V gene are LGHNA and YSLEER. Deletions cut 4 bases from V and 9 bases from J, with 10 bases between. The CDR3 contains 13 residues. For the CDR3, the DNA is TGCGCCAGCAGCCCCCTGGGGATTTCACCCCTCCACTTT. It codes for CASSPLGISPLHF.

Turning to this clonotype: The germline gene is not matched at one end of the junction; a read error may be the cause. The chain is built from TRBV5-1 and TRBJ2-7, with TRBD1 matching 8 bases. CDR1 is SGHRS and CDR2 is YFSETQ in the germline V gene. CDR3 size: 13 residues. This chain's CDR3 is CASGLGDRNEQYF. For the CDR3, the DNA is TGCGCCAGCGGCTTGGGGGACAGGAACGAGCAGTACTTC.

V is TRBV6-1 and J is TRBJ2-5, with 7 bases lining up with TRBD1. Germline CDR1 reads MNHNS; CDR2 reads SASEGT. The CDR3 extends over 16 amino acids. With V trimmed by 6 bases and J by 0 bases, 10 bases remained unmatched. The CDR3 sequence is CASRPLTGLYQETQYF. CDR3 bases: TGTGCCAGCAGGCCTTTGACAGGGCTGTACCAAGAGACCCAGTACTTC.

Many counts were recorded for this clonotype. V gene TRBV6-2 or TRBV6-3 combines with J gene TRBJ2-5; TRBD2 matches at 9 bases. Germline loops: CDR1 MNHEY, CDR2 SVGEGT. With 2 bases clipped from V and 0 bases from J, the junction kept 4 bases outside the gene matches. The CDR3 totals 16 residues. CDR3 sequence: CASSYPLAGNQETQYF. The CDR3 DNA sequence: TGTGCCAGCAGTTACCCCCTAGCGGGGAACCAAGAGACCCAGTACTTC.

There are many counts of this clonotype. The CDR3: CASHPGRRRTGELFF. The CDR3 coding sequence is TGTGCCAGTCACCCAGGGAGGCGTCGGACCGGGGAGCTGTTTTTT. The chain combines TRBV2 with TRBJ2-2; TRBD2 might be the D (6 bases). This CDR3 has 15 residues. The germline V and J ends were trimmed by 9 bases and 5 bases, with 19 bases remaining between them. Germline assignment: CDR1 SNHLY and CDR2 FYNNEI.

In its sample, this clonotype was seen many times. The V gene is TRBV5-1, the J gene TRBJ2-5; 10 nucleotides agree with TRBD1. The CDR3 covers 16 residues. With 7 bases clipped from V and 2 bases from J, the junction kept 11 bases outside the gene matches. Germline V gene lookup returns CDR1 SGHRS and CDR2 YFSETQ. CDR3 nucleotides: TGCGCCAGCTTTCAAGTACCGGGACAGGGGCAAGAGACCCAGTACTTC. Translating gives CASFQVPGQGQETQYF.

In this sample, this clonotype turned up many times. This rearrangement joins TRBV6-1 to TRBJ1-3; D is uncertain. The germline V gene encodes CDR1 MNHNS and CDR2 SASEGT. The CDR3 runs to 13 residues. V was cut by 6 bases and J by 0 bases, with 6 bases left in between. CDR3 in DNA: TGTGCCAGCAGGCCTTCCTCTGGAAACACCATATATTTT. This encodes CASRPSSGNTIYF.

The chain joins TRBV10-3 to TRBJ2-7; TRBD1 matches 9 bases. The J segment lost 3 bases and the V segment lost 10 bases, leaving 10 bases of the junction unmatched. CDR3 length: 14 residues. CDR1 is ENHRY and CDR2 is SYGVKD in the germline V gene. The CDR3: CARCPETGGYEQYF. For the CDR3, the DNA is TGTGCCAGATGTCCGGAGACAGGGGGCTACGAGCAGTACTTC.

Many counts were recorded for this clonotype. The chain is built from TRBV6-5 and TRBJ2-2; 11 positions agree with TRBD2. The V segment lost 6 bases and the J segment 5 bases; nucleotides outside the gene matches: 5. The CDR3 length is 15 residues. From germline, CDR1 is MNHEY and CDR2 SVGAGI. The CDR3 region has the DNA TGTGCCAGCAGGTGGACTAGCGGGCCTACCGGGGAGCTGTTTTTT. Protein: CASRWTSGPTGELFF.

The sample holds many counts of this clonotype. V is TRBV6-6 and J is TRBJ2-7, with 15 bases identical to TRBD2. V gave up 0 bases and J gave up 4 bases; unmatched junction bases: 19. The CDR3 loop spans 22 amino acids. Germline V gene lookup returns CDR1 MNHNY and CDR2 SVGAGI (reference sequence). Here the CDR3 DNA reads TGTGCCAGCAGTTACTCGAGTGATCCCCGGCGCGGACTAGCGGGAGGGAGGTACGAGCAGTACTTC. Its translation: CASSYSSDPRRGLAGGRYEQYF.

Many counts were recorded for this clonotype. CDR3 region: CASSLARGQGGVLAKNIQYF. CDR3 DNA: TGTGCCAGCAGCTTAGCGCGAGGACAGGGAGGCGTACTAGCCAAAAACATTCAGTACTTC. The rearrangement joins TRBV11-1 to TRBJ2-4, with TRBD1 matching over 8 bases. There are 20 residues in the CDR3. From germline, CDR1 is SGHAT and CDR2 FQDESV (reference sequence). V trimming: 0 bases; J trimming: 0 bases; junction bases outside the gene matches: 13.

This clonotype was counted ten times or more. CDR3 sequence: CASSLGGTGRETQYF. CDR3 DNA sequence: TGTGCCAGCAGCTTAGGGGGGACAGGAAGAGAGACCCAGTACTTC. V and J are TRBV7-2 and TRBJ2-5; TRBD1 agrees at 8 bases. CDR1 and CDR2 from the germline V gene are SGHTA and FQGNSA. The CDR3 is 15 residues long. The ends lost 1 base at V and 4 bases at J; junction bases unmatched: 5. Using reference TRBV7-2 and TRBJ2-5 for the parts outside the CDR3, the full variable domain is GAGVSQSPSNKVTEKGKDVELRCDPISGHTALYWYRQSLGQGLEFLIYFQGNSAPDKSGLPSDRFSAERTGGSVSTLTIQRTQQEDSAVYLCASSLGGTGRETQYFGPGTRLLVL.

V usage is TRBV7-2 and J usage is TRBJ2-5, with D perhaps matching TRBD1 (5 bases). Germline CDR1 SGHTA, CDR2 FQGNSA. The CDR3 consists of 14 residues. The V and J ends lost 6 bases and 5 bases respectively, with 16 bases between them. The CDR3 DNA reads TGTGCCAGCAGGAGTACAGGAGTCCGGGAGACCCAGTACTTC. The encoded protein is CASRSTGVRETQYF.

This rearrangement joins TRBV30 to TRBJ1-5, with D perhaps matching TRBD1 (5 bases). Trimming removed 2 bases at V and 2 bases at J, with 16 bases between. The length of the CDR3 is 16 residues. Germline V CDR1 and CDR2: GTSNPN, SVGIG (reference sequence). CDR3 sequence reads: CAWSIWDGDGNQPQHF. As DNA, the CDR3 is TGTGCCTGGAGTATCTGGGACGGGGACGGCAATCAGCCCCAGCATTTT. Together with reference TRBV30 and TRBJ1-5, the CDR3 gives the full variable domain: SQTIHQWPATLVQPVGSPLSLECTVEGTSNPNLYWYRQAAGRGLQLLFYSVGIGQISSEVPQNLSASRPQDRQFILSSKKLLLSDSGFYLCAWSIWDGDGNQPQHFGDGTRLSIL.

The table lists this clonotype with many counts. This chain links TRBV30 with TRBJ2-5; 7 nucleotides align to TRBD2. CDR1 and CDR2 (germline): GTSNPN, SVGIG (reference sequence). This CDR3 region has 12 residues. V lost 4 bases, J lost 2 bases, and 1 base stayed unmatched. The CDR3 is CAWTSGQETQYF. The CDR3 bases are TGTGCCTGGACTAGCGGTCAAGAGACCCAGTACTTC.

This clonotype appeared many times. This chain links TRBV30 with TRBJ1-2; 7 bases are shared with TRBD1. Germline loops: CDR1 GTSNPN, CDR2 SVGIG (reference sequence). The V segment lost 2 bases and the J segment 8 bases; nucleotides outside the gene matches: 8. This CDR3 region has 13 residues. The CDR3 sequence is CAWSSDLGGGYTF. CDR3 in DNA: TGTGCCTGGAGTTCGGACCTAGGGGGCGGCTACACCTTC.

This clonotype was seen many times. The chain links TRBV20-1 to TRBJ1-6; unclear D gene. Germline values: CDR1 DFQATT, CDR2 SNEGSKA (reference sequence). The CDR3 extends over 20 amino acids. The V end was cut by 6 bases, the J end by 0 bases, with 27 bases between. CDR3 region: CSAFRTESLPGSSYNSPLHF. Here the CDR3 DNA reads TGCAGTGCCTTCCGAACCGAATCCCTTCCAGGAAGCTCCTATAATTCACCCCTCCACTTT.

V and J are TRBV2 and TRBJ1-2; D is ambiguous. The CDR3 contains 13 residues. Germline lookup yields CDR1 SNHLY and CDR2 FYNNEI. The V gene lost 3 bases and the J gene lost 2 bases, with 7 bases spanning the gap. CDR3 region: CASSDGQNYGYTF. The CDR3 DNA is TGTGCCAGCAGTGACGGGCAGAACTATGGCTACACCTTC.

This clonotype has ten or more counts. The chain joins TRBV28 to TRBJ2-5; no clear D gene. Per germline, CDR1 MDHEN and CDR2 SYDVKM. Trimming shortened V by 3 bases and J by 5 bases, and 13 bases separated the two germline ends. The CDR3 length is 14 residues. The CDR3 spells CASSFRGPRETQYF. DNA for the CDR3: TGTGCCAGCAGTTTCAGAGGCCCCCGCGAGACCCAGTACTTC.

This clonotype appeared many times. The chain employs TRBV7-3 and TRBJ2-2; the D gene is possibly TRBD1 (7 bases). From germline, CDR1 is SGHTA and CDR2 FQGTGA. V was clipped by 5 bases and J by 4 bases, with 14 bases between them. The CDR3 has 15 amino acids. Here the CDR3 reads CASSPQGGSTGELFF. DNA for the CDR3: TGTGCCAGCAGCCCCCAGGGGGGCTCCACCGGGGAGCTGTTTTTT.

This clonotype was counted ten times or more. This chain joins TRBV6-2 or TRBV6-3 and TRBJ1-5; D is undetermined. CDR1 and CDR2 from the germline V gene are MNHEY and SVGEGT. Trimming cost V 2 bases and J 7 bases, with 12 bases left between them. The CDR3 contains 14 residues. CDR3 amino acids: CASSYISTSQPQHF. CDR3 nucleotides: TGTGCCAGCAGTTACATTAGTACATCACAGCCCCAGCATTTT.